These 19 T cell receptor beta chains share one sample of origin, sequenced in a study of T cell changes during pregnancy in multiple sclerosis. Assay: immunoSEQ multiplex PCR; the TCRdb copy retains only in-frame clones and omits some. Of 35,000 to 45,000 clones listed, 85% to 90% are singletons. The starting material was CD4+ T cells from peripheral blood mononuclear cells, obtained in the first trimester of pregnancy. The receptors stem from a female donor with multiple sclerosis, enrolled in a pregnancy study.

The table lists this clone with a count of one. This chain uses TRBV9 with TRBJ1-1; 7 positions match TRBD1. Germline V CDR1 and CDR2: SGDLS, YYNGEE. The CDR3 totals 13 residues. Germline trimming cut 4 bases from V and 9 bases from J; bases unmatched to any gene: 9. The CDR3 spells CASSPNRDRKAFF. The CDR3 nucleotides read TGTGCCAGCAGCCCGAACCGGGACAGAAAAGCTTTCTTT.

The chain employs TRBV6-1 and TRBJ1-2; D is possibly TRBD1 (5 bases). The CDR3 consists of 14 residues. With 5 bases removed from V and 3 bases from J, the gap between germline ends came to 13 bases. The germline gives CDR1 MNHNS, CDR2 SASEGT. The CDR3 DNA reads TGTGCCAGCAGTCTAGGGGACTCCTACTATGGCTACACCTTC. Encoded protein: CASSLGDSYYGYTF.

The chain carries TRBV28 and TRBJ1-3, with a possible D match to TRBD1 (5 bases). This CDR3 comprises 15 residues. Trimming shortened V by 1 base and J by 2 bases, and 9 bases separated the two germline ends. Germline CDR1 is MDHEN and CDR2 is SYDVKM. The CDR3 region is CASSLFAGTGNTIYF. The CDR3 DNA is TGTGCCAGCAGTTTATTTGCAGGGACTGGAAACACCATATATTTT. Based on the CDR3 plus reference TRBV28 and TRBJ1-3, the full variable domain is DVKVTQSSRYLVKRTGEKVFLECVQDMDHENMFWYRQDPGLGLRLIYFSYDVKMKEKGDIPEGYSVSREKKERFSLILESASTNQTSMYLCASSLFAGTGNTIYFGEGSWLTVV.

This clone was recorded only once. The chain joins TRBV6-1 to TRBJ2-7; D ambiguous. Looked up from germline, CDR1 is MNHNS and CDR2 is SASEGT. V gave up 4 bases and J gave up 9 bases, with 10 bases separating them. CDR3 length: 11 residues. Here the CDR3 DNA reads TGTGCCAGCAGTGGTTTAGAGGCGCAGTACTTC. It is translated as CASSGLEAQYF.

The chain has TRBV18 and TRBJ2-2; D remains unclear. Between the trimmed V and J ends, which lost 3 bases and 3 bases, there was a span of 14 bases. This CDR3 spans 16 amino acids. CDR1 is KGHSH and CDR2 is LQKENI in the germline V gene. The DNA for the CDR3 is TGTGCCAGCTCACCGGCGCCGAGGTTTGACACCGGGGAGCTGTTTTTT. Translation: CASSPAPRFDTGELFF.

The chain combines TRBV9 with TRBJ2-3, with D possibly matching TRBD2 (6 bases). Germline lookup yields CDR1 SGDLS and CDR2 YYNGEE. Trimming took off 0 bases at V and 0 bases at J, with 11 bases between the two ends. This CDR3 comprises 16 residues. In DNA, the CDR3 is TGTGCCAGCAGCGTAGGCGCGGGATCTAGCACAGATACGCAGTATTTT. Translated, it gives CASSVGAGSSTDTQYF.

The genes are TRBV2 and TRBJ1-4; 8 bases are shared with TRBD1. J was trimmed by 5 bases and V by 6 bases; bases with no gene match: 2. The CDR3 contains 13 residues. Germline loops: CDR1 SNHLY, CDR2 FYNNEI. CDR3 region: CASRHRGNEKLFF. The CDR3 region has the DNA TGTGCCAGCAGGCACAGGGGGAATGAAAAACTGTTTTTT.

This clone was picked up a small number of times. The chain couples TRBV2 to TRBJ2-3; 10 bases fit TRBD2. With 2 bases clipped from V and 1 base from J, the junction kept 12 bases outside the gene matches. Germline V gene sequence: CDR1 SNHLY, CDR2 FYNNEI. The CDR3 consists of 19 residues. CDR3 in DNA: TGTGCCAGCAGTGAATGGTCATCGGGGGGGACTAGCGGCACAGATACGCAGTATTTT. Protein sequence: CASSEWSSGGTSGTDTQYF. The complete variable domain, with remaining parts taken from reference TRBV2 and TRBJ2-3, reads EPEVTQTPSHQVTQMGQEVILRCVPISNHLYFYWYRQILGQKVEFLVSFYNNEISEKSEIFDDQFSVERPDGSNFTLKIRSTKLEDSAMYFCASSEWSSGGTSGTDTQYFGPGTRLTVL.

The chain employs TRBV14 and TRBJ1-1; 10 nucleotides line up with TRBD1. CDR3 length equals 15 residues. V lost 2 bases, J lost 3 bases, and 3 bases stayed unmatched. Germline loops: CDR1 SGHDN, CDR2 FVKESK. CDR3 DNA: TGTGCCAGCAGCCAAAGGACAGGGGGGTACACTGAAGCTTTCTTT. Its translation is CASSQRTGGYTEAFF. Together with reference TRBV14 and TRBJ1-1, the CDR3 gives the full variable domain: EAGVTQFPSHSVIEKGQTVTLRCDPISGHDNLYWYRRVMGKEIKFLLHFVKESKQDESGMPNNRFLAERTGGTYSTLKVQPAELEDSGVYFCASSQRTGGYTEAFFGQGTRLTVV.

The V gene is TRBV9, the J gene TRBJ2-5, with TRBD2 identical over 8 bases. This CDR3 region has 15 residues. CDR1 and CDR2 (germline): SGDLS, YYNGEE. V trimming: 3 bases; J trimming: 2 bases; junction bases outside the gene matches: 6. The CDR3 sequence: CASSGKREKQETQYF. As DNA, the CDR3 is TGTGCCAGCAGCGGCAAGCGGGAGAAACAAGAGACCCAGTACTTC.

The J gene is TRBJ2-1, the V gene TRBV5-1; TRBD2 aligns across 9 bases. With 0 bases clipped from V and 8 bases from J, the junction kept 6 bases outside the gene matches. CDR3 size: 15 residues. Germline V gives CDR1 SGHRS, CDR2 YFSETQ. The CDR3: CASSLAGGLAHEQFF. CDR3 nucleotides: TGCGCCAGCAGCTTGGCCGGGGGACTAGCACATGAGCAGTTCTTC. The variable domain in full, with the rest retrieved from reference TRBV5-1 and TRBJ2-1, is KAGVTQTPRYLIKTRGQQVTLSCSPISGHRSVSWYQQTPGQGLQFLFEYFSETQRNKGNFPGRFSGRQFSNSRSEMNVSTLELGDSALYLCASSLAGGLAHEQFFGPGTRLTVL.

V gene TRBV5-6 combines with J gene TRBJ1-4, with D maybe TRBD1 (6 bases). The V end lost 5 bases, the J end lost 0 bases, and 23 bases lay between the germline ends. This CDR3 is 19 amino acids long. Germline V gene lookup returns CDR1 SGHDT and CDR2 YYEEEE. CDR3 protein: CASRSRQAIPFATNEKLFF. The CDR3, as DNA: TGTGCCAGCAGATCCAGACAGGCTATACCATTCGCAACTAATGAAAAACTGTTTTTT.

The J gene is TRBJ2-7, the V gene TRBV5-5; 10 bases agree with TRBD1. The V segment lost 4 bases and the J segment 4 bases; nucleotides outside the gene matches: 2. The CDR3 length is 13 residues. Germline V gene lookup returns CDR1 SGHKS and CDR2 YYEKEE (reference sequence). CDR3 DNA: TGTGCCAGCAGCCGACAGGGGGCTTACGAGCAGTACTTC. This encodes CASSRQGAYEQYF. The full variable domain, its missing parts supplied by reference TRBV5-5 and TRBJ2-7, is DAGVTQSPTHLIKTRGQQVTLRCSPISGHKSVSWYQQVLGQGPQFIFQYYEKEERGRGNFPDRFSARQFPNYSSELNVNALLLGDSALYLCASSRQGAYEQYFGPGTRLTVT.

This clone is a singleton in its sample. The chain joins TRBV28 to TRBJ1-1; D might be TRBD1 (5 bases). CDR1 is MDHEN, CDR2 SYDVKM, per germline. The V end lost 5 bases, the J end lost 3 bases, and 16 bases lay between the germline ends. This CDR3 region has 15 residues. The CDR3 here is CASSRSGRAHTEAFF. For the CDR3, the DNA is TGTGCCAGCAGTAGGTCGGGCAGGGCCCACACTGAAGCTTTCTTT.

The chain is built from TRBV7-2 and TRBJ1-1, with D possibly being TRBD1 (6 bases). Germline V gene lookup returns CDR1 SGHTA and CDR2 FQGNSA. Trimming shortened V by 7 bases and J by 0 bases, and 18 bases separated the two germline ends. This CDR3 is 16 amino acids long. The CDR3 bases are TGTGCCAGCATCCTCGGGGGGGGCAGAATGAACACTGAAGCTTTCTTT. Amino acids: CASILGGGRMNTEAFF.

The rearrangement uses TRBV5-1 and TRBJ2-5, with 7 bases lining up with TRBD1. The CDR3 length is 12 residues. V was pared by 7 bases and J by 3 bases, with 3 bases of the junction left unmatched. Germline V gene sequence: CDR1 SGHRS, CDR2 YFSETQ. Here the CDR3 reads CASGTGEETQYF. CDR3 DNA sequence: TGCGCCAGCGGCACAGGGGAAGAGACCCAGTACTTC. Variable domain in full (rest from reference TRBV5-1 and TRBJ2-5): KAGVTQTPRYLIKTRGQQVTLSCSPISGHRSVSWYQQTPGQGLQFLFEYFSETQRNKGNFPGRFSGRQFSNSRSEMNVSTLELGDSALYLCASGTGEETQYFGPGTRLLVL.

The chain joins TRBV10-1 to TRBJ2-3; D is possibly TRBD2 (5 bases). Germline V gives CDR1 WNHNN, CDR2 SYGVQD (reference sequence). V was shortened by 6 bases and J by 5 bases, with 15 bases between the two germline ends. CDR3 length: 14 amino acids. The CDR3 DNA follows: TGCGCCAGCAGCCCACTAGGATCGAGAGATACGCAGTATTTT. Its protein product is CASSPLGSRDTQYF.

CDR3 DNA: TGTGCCAGCGGGGACAGGGCGGGAAGCTATGGCTACACCTTC. It translates to CASGDRAGSYGYTF. This chain joins TRBV6-5 and TRBJ1-2; 9 bases align to TRBD1. The CDR3 covers 14 residues. In germline, CDR1 is MNHEY, CDR2 SVGAGI. V trimming: 8 bases; J trimming: 4 bases; junction bases outside the gene matches: 8.

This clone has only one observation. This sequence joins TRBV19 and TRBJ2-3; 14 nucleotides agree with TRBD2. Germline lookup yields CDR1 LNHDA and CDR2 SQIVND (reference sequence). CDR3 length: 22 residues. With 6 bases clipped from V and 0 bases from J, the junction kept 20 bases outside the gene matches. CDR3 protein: CASSPGPLGLAGGITSTDTQYF. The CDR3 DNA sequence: TGTGCCAGTAGCCCAGGCCCCCTCGGACTAGCGGGAGGTATAACTAGCACAGATACGCAGTATTTT.